This TCR beta chain was captured in a study of T cell repertoires in cytomegalovirus infection. Across the study: CMV infection plus the matching HLA type was flagged by public TCR beta signatures.

Each CDR3 protein is one row after TCRdb ran MiXCR on the reads. This sample has about 680,000 distinct CDR3 sequences, with approximately 24% found just once. This clonotype was seen a handful of times. CDR3 length equals 13 residues. Trimming stripped 0 bases from V and 5 bases from J, with 10 bases between. Germline V gene lookup returns CDR1 DFQATT and CDR2 SNEGSKA (reference sequence). The TCR was taken from a human donor in good health (CMV status not recorded). Some clones in this sample may be carry-over from other donors' samples. The chain combines TRBV20-1 with TRBJ2-5; D gene ambiguous. The specimen sequenced was CD8+ T cells from PBMCs. CDR3 sequence reads: CSARDEFTETQYF. The CDR3 nucleotides are TGCAGTGCTAGAGACGAATTCACGGAGACCCAGTACTTC.